This TCR beta chain was retrieved from a study of blood T cell repertoires in COVID-19. Background on the study: Whether acute or convalescent, the COVID-19 samples came from the United States, Italy and Spain. T cells, B-cell-depleted T cells, or PBMCs supplied cDNA or gDNA.

Per the study methods: Counts of nucleated cells, estimated from reference gene primer amplification, were obtained. The assay was immunoSEQ multiplex PCR, and TCRdb's table has in-frame clones only and misses some. The V and J calls and the clone size are those of that table, but D and trimming were determined from the DNA. The sample shows 69,000 or so clones, roughly 80% of them seen only once. This CDR3 has 16 amino acids. The germline gives CDR1 LGHNA, CDR2 YNFKEQ. Between the trimmed V and J ends, which lost 4 bases and 5 bases, there was a span of 20 bases. Seattle's cohort entered during active infection and was followed longitudinally.

Material for sequencing was peripheral blood. The origin of this receptor is a man in his fifties or sixties with COVID-19, enrolled during active disease. The rearrangement joins TRBV4-2 to TRBJ2-5; TRBD2 might be the D (7 bases). In nucleotides, the CDR3 is TGTGCCAGCAGCCGAGGGGGGGGAGACTTTGGGGAGACCCAGTACTTC. It translates to CASSRGGGDFGETQYF.